This TCR beta chain was sequenced in a study of patients and donors after allogeneic stem cell transplantation. Per the germline V gene, CDR1 is SGHRS and CDR2 is YFSETQ. This CDR3 comprises 13 residues. Trimming cost V 0 bases and J 6 bases, with 10 bases left between them. TCRdb ran MiXCR on the RT-PCR reads and lists one entry per CDR3 protein. Of about a million distinct CDR3 sequences in the sample, 15% to 20% were seen once. J is TRBJ2-7 and V is TRBV5-1; D remains ambiguous. The TCR was taken from a human donor who was either an allogeneic HSCT recipient or a stem cell or donor lymphocyte infusion donor (not recorded which). It is not recorded whose cells these are; they may come from a transplant donor. The sample was blood, either unsorted or a sorted T cell fraction (not recorded which). The CDR3 protein is CASSLVDNGEQYF. CDR3 DNA: TGCGCCAGCAGCTTGGTTGACAATGGCGAGCAGTACTTC. Full variable domain (missing parts from reference TRBV5-1 and TRBJ2-7): KAGVTQTPRYLIKTRGQQVTLSCSPISGHRSVSWYQQTPGQGLQFLFEYFSETQRNKGNFPGRFSGRQFSNSRSEMNVSTLELGDSALYLCASSLVDNGEQYFGPGTRLTVT.